The 25 T cell receptor beta chains listed next were all sequenced from one sample in a study of T cells expressing NK-cell markers. TCRdb re-called the 5' RACE reads, yielding one record per CDR3 amino acid sequence without DNA. There are about 390,000 distinct CDR3 sequences in the sample, with around 10% held by the top ten. Material: blood T cells: a sorted CD56 or NKG2C T cell subset, CD4+ or CD8+ T cells, or bulk PBMC T cells (not recorded which). Receptors originate from a woman aged 50 to 60 in good health.

CDR3 sequence reads: CATSSRQGSRNEQFF. The chain couples TRBV15 to TRBJ2-1; the D gene TCRdb calls, TRBD1, cannot be checked with no DNA. Looked up from germline, CDR1 is LNHNV and CDR2 is YYDKDF (reference sequence). This CDR3 has 15 residues.

The chain uses TRBV7-6 and TRBJ2-1; TCRdb outputs TRBD2, but without DNA this stays unchecked. The V gene's germline CDR1 is SGHVS and CDR2 FNYEAQ. This CDR3 is built from 16 residues. The CDR3: CASSFGEREGQNEQFF.

The chain has TRBV10-3 and TRBJ2-1; TCRdb names TRBD2, which stays unverified in the absence of DNA. This CDR3 contains 15 residues. In germline, CDR1 is ENHRY, CDR2 SYGVKD. CDR3: CAISASGRSYNEQFF.

The chain has TRBV27 and TRBJ1-6; the D gene TCRdb calls, TRBD1, cannot be checked with no DNA. Germline V gene data show CDR1 as MNHEY and CDR2 as SMNVEV (reference sequence). The CDR3 extends over 15 amino acids. Here the CDR3 reads CASSLSGGAPSPLHF.

The V call is TRBV7-9, the J call TRBJ1-1; the D call from TCRdb, TRBD1, cannot be confirmed without DNA. CDR1 is SEHNR and CDR2 is FQNEAQ in the germline V gene (reference sequence). This CDR3 spans 15 amino acids. The chain's CDR3 is CASSSPGQGGTEAFF.

The rearrangement links TRBV10-3 to TRBJ2-1. This CDR3 has 14 amino acids. The germline gives CDR1 ENHRY, CDR2 SYGVKD. CDR3 sequence: CAISTGGSYNEQFF.

V is TRBV5-4 and J is TRBJ2-2. This CDR3 has 16 residues. Germline V CDR1 and CDR2: SGHNT, YYREEE (reference sequence). The CDR3 loop reads CASSLVLHANTGELFF. The full variable domain, in which reference TRBV5-4 and TRBJ2-2 provide the parts outside the CDR3, is ETGVTQSPTHLIKTRGQQVTLRCSSQSGHNTVSWYQQALGQGPQFIFQYYREEENGRGNFPPRFSGLQFPNYSSELNVNALELDDSALYLCASSLVLHANTGELFFGEGSRLTVL.

The J gene is TRBJ1-1, the V gene TRBV7-9; TCRdb lists TRBD1, though no DNA is available to test this call. The CDR3 has 11 amino acids. Looked up from germline, CDR1 is SEHNR and CDR2 is FQNEAQ (reference sequence). The chain's CDR3 is CASSQTGRAFF.

The chain recombines TRBV5-1 with TRBJ2-3; as DNA is missing, the TRBD2 call by TCRdb cannot be tested. This CDR3 is 13 amino acids long. In germline, CDR1 is SGHRS, CDR2 YFSETQ. The CDR3 spells CASSKREGDTQYF.

The gene calls are TRBV2 and TRBJ2-2; the TRBD2 assignment by TCRdb is unverifiable without DNA. Germline V gives CDR1 SNHLY, CDR2 FYNNEI. There are 14 residues in the CDR3. This CDR3 reads CASSFARRGGELFF.

The chain links TRBV3-1 to TRBJ1-5. CDR1 LGHDT and CDR2 YNNKEL come from the germline V gene (reference sequence). This CDR3 contains 16 residues. CDR3: CASSQGQSYSNQPQHF.

The chain recombines TRBV5-1 with TRBJ2-1; no DNA is available, so the TRBD1 call from TCRdb remains unchecked. The CDR3 sequence is 15 residues long. Germline V lookup: CDR1 SGHRS, CDR2 YFSETQ. The CDR3 is CASSFWQGNEHEQFF.

This chain connects TRBV20-1 to TRBJ2-3; TCRdb reports TRBD1, a call that lacks DNA to check it against. This CDR3 is 14 amino acids long. Germline assignment: CDR1 DFQATT and CDR2 SNEGSKA (reference sequence). The CDR3 protein is CSAAGTEHTDTQYF.

This chain connects TRBV6-2 or TRBV6-3 to TRBJ2-2; the D call of TRBD2 rests on TCRdb alone, since no DNA is present to check it. This CDR3 spans 17 amino acids. The germline CDR1 and CDR2 sequences are MNHEY and SVGEGT. Here the CDR3 reads CASTPGLAGGHTGELFF.

The chain uses TRBV11-3 and TRBJ2-2; TCRdb selects TRBD1, and the lack of DNA leaves this call unchecked. The CDR3 has 15 amino acids. CDR1 and CDR2 from the germline V gene are SGHNT and YENEEA. This CDR3 reads CASSLRPGGSGELFF.

This chain connects TRBV29-1 to TRBJ2-4; there is no DNA to check the TCRdb D call of TRBD2. There are 14 residues in the CDR3. Per the germline V gene, CDR1 is SQVTM and CDR2 is ANQGSEA. The CDR3 region is CSVEEPSGSNIQYF.

The J gene is TRBJ2-1, the V gene TRBV11-3. In germline, CDR1 is SGHNT, CDR2 YENEEA. This CDR3 has 16 amino acids. CDR3 region: CASSLKKAVSRNEQFF.

The chain couples TRBV12-3 or TRBV12-4 to TRBJ2-7; without DNA, the TCRdb call of TRBD2 cannot be checked. The CDR3 runs 17 residues. The CDR3 here is CASSFHGRTSGSYEQYF.

V gene TRBV11-2 combines with J gene TRBJ1-2; with no DNA, the TCRdb D assignment of TRBD1 cannot be verified. This CDR3 spans 13 amino acids. CDR1 and CDR2 from the germline V gene are SGHAT and FQNNGV. CDR3 loop: CASLLGTTYGYTF.

The V and J genes are TRBV29-1 and TRBJ2-3; without DNA, the TCRdb call of TRBD2 cannot be checked. CDR3 length: 13 residues. Germline V lookup: CDR1 SQVTM, CDR2 ANQGSEA. CDR3 in amino acids: CSAGTSGDGTQYF.

This chain connects TRBV27 to TRBJ2-3; TCRdb returns TRBD2, unconfirmable since there is no DNA. Germline V CDR1 and CDR2: MNHEY, SMNVEV (reference sequence). The CDR3 contains 14 residues. The CDR3 loop reads CASSQLAGGFTQYF.

The rearrangement uses TRBV20-1 and TRBJ2-7; the TCRdb D gene call, TRBD2, has no DNA to confirm it. CDR3 length: 17 amino acids. The germline CDR1 and CDR2 sequences are DFQATT and SNEGSKA (reference sequence). CDR3 protein: CSARADSGRAGSYEQYF.

The chain links TRBV20-1 to TRBJ2-2; the TCRdb D gene call, TRBD2, has no DNA to confirm it. CDR1 is DFQATT, CDR2 SNEGSKA, per germline (reference sequence). The CDR3 spans 15 residues. The CDR3 reads CSARGAGLNTGELFF.

V usage is TRBV27 and J usage is TRBJ2-2; the D call from TCRdb, TRBD2, cannot be confirmed without DNA. Germline V CDR1 and CDR2: MNHEY, SMNVEV (reference sequence). The CDR3 contains 19 residues. CDR3 residues: CASGPGTSGSTPNTGELFF.

The gene calls are TRBV20-1 and TRBJ1-2; TCRdb lists TRBD1, though no DNA is available to test this call. This CDR3 has 15 amino acids. Germline V gene sequence: CDR1 DFQATT, CDR2 SNEGSKA (reference sequence). The CDR3 loop is CSARGTQQGAHGYTF.